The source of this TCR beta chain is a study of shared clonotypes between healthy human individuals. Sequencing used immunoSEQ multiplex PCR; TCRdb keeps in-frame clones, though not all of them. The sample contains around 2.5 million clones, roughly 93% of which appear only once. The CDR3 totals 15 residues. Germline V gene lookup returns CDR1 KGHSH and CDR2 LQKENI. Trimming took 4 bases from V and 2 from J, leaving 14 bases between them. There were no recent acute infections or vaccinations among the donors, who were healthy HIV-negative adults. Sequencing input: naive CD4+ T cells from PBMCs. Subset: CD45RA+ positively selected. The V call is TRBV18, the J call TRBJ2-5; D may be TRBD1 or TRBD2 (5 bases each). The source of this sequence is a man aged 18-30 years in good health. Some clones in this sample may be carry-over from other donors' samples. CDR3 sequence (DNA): TGTGCCAGCTCACGCTACGGGACGCCTCAAGAGACCCAGTACTTC. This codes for CASSRYGTPQETQYF.